This T cell receptor (beta chain) was retrieved from a study of tumor and adjacent non-tumor tissue in lung cancer (dated by TCRdb to 2016 to 2019). With regard to the full study: Of the cohort, eleven to twelve patients had adenocarcinoma, 2 had squamous cell carcinoma and 1 had small cell lung cancer. The approximately 15 patients were aged about 30 to 76 years, included 10 men and 5 women, and had TNM stage I to III disease. Sequencing produced 125,075,908 productive TCRbeta reads in total, an average of about 4 million reads per sample. The study compared bulk TCRbeta repertoires between lung tumor tissue and matched distant non-tumor lung tissue from 15 or so lung cancer patients. Over 25 paired specimens, one tumor and one normal lung sample per patient, were profiled by TCRbeta CDR3 sequencing.

Bulk unsorted tissue served as the source for RNA extraction, and RNA quality was assessed using a NanoDrop ND-1000 and an Agilent 2100. The donors were newly diagnosed lung cancer patients admitted for thoracic surgery in China from August to November 2014 who had not received prior chemotherapy. Patients who had received previous radiotherapy or chemotherapy, or who had another concurrent cancer, were excluded from the study. Pieces of surgical tissue measuring about 1-2.1 cm3 were kept in RNAlater solution and held at -80 degrees C until needed. The research as a whole found: The cohort had only 15 patients, and the authors noted that larger samples and more detailed clinical data are needed. Tumor tissue showed significantly higher TCR diversity (inverse Simpson) than normal lung tissue, at around 450 vs 150 (P = 0.0075, Mann-Whitney U test). Younger patients had significantly higher TCR diversity, and higher tumor TCR diversity was associated with shorter overall and disease-free survival. The methods do not name the sequencing platform or mention unique molecular identifiers. The top 100 clones accounted for a significantly larger cumulative portion of the repertoire in normal lung than in tumor tissue. Peripheral blood was not sequenced, so blood TCRbeta repertoires in these lung cancer patients were not examined.

Cut back by 6 bases and 3 bases, the V and J ends lie 5 bases apart. Sequences MNHNS (CDR1) and SASEGT (CDR2) are obtained from the germline V gene. CDR3 length: 11 amino acids, cysteine to phenylalanine. CDR3 DNA only is kept here, 33 bases in frame from base 1. There are many counts of this clonotype. Its antigen target is currently unknown. No per-base quality is available; no much larger clone lies one base away. Libraries came from multiplex PCR. The listed sequencing device is Illumina HiSeq 2500. Following protocols modified from ARM-PCR, the researchers constructed TCRbeta libraries through three rounds of nested PCR with primers (Table S4). PCR products of 200-500 bp were gel-excised and purified with the QIAquick gel extraction kit before sequencing. The authors' pipeline ran thus. Trimmomatic was used to clean the reads, FLASH was used to merge the reads into complete CDR3 sequences, and MiTCR was used to assign the reads to V(D)J germline segments. VDJtools was used to compute clonal diversity as the inverse Simpson's index. In-frame sequences without a premature stop codon were defined as productive reads. TCRdb reprocessing: public reads trimmed at Q25 with fastp, clones called with MiXCR, in-frame beta chains kept. Rows matching on CDR3 protein sequence are summarized as one entry with the most common DNA and genes. These V and J calls originate from TCRdb's pipeline instead of the authors' own analysis. This sample comprises about 140,000 distinct CDR3 sequences, approximately 70% of them detected only once. Of the sample, around a sixth is held by the ten largest clones.

Sequencing was performed on lung tumor tissue. The TCR comes from a man between 60 and 70 years old with small cell lung cancer. The V and J genes are TRBV6-1 and TRBJ2-5; TRBD2 might be the D gene, on 5 matching bases. The nucleotide sequence reads as follows: TGTGCCAGCAGAGCGGAAGAGACCCAGTACTTC. Its translation is CASRAEETQYF.